The 29 T cell receptor beta chains below were found in one sample sequenced in a study of shared clonotypes between healthy human individuals. The repertoire was sequenced with immunoSEQ multiplex PCR; TCRdb's copy has only in-frame clones and lacks some. This sample has about 2 million clones, with 85% to 95% found just once. The sample consisted of naive CD4+ T cells sorted from blood. The subset was: CD45RA+ positively selected. The receptors stem from a man younger than 35 in good health.

The chain joins TRBV10-1 to TRBJ2-5; D is ambiguous. Germline loops: CDR1 WNHNN, CDR2 SYGVQD (reference sequence). V was trimmed by 2 bases and J by 1 base, leaving 8 bases between them. CDR3 length: 14 amino acids. The CDR3 is CASSEAGPQETQYF. DNA of the CDR3: TGCGCCAGCAGTGAGGCCGGGCCCCAAGAGACCCAGTACTTC.

The J gene is TRBJ2-3, the V gene TRBV28, with D maybe TRBD2 (7 bases). V lost 7 bases, J lost 4 bases, and 18 bases lay in between. This CDR3 contains 15 residues. CDR1 is MDHEN and CDR2 is SYDVKM in the germline V gene. The CDR3 bases are TGTGCCAGCACCCTGGGGGGGGCCTCGGCAGATACGCAGTATTTT. Protein sequence: CASTLGGASADTQYF.

CDR3 DNA: TGTGCCAGCAGCTTAGCAGCCAGCGGGGCATCCTACAATGAGCAGTTCTTC. Translating it yields CASSLAASGASYNEQFF. The J gene is TRBJ2-1, the V gene TRBV7-9, with 7 bases lining up with TRBD2. The germline V gene encodes CDR1 SEHNR and CDR2 FQNEAQ (reference sequence). Trimming took 0 bases from V and 1 from J; bases not matched to a gene: 6. CDR3 length: 17 amino acids.

This clone was observed a single time. The gene calls are TRBV27 and TRBJ2-5; 10 nucleotides match TRBD1. Germline-derived CDR1 and CDR2 are MNHEY and SMNVEV (reference sequence). V dropped 5 bases and J dropped 5; count of bases not matched to a gene: 5. This CDR3 has 14 amino acids. The CDR3 reads CASSLTGGEETQYF. The DNA for the CDR3 is TGTGCCAGCAGTCTGACAGGGGGCGAGGAGACCCAGTACTTC.

The V gene is TRBV6-4, the J gene TRBJ1-4; D uncertain. In germline, CDR1 is MRHNA, CDR2 SNTAGT. There are 15 residues in the CDR3. Trimming removed 3 bases at V and 1 base at J, with 9 bases between. The CDR3 coding sequence is TGTGCCAGCAGTGAAGCTAGAGGAACTAATGAAAAACTGTTTTTT. Translated: CASSEARGTNEKLFF.

This clone was counted a single time. The chain uses TRBV9 and TRBJ2-3, with a possible D match to TRBD1 (7 bases). Looked up from germline, CDR1 is SGDLS and CDR2 is YYNGEE. Trimming took 0 bases from V and 3 from J, leaving 17 bases between them. The CDR3 has 17 residues. The CDR3 DNA reads as TGTGCCAGCAGCGTAGGGACTCAGGGGGGCTTGACAGATACGCAGTATTTT. Translated: CASSVGTQGGLTDTQYF.

The rearrangement joins TRBV5-1 to TRBJ2-5, with D possibly being TRBD1 (6 bases). V lost 1 base and J lost 1, with 11 bases in between. The CDR3 length is 15 residues. Germline V lookup: CDR1 SGHRS, CDR2 YFSETQ. This CDR3 is CASSLNGGFQETQYF. Here the CDR3 DNA reads TGCGCCAGCAGCTTGAATGGGGGCTTCCAAGAGACCCAGTACTTC. Combining the CDR3 with reference TRBV5-1 and TRBJ2-5 gives the whole variable domain KAGVTQTPRYLIKTRGQQVTLSCSPISGHRSVSWYQQTPGQGLQFLFEYFSETQRNKGNFPGRFSGRQFSNSRSEMNVSTLELGDSALYLCASSLNGGFQETQYFGPGTRLLVL.

The J gene is TRBJ2-6, the V gene TRBV9; TRBD2 aligns across 7 bases. Germline V gene sequence: CDR1 SGDLS, CDR2 YYNGEE. The CDR3 runs to 16 residues. V shed 4 bases and J 0 bases; nucleotides not matched to a gene: 4. The CDR3 DNA is TGTGCCAGCAGCCCGACTAGCCCCTCTGGGGCCAACGTCCTGACTTTC. The encoded protein is CASSPTSPSGANVLTF. Together with reference TRBV9 and TRBJ2-6, the CDR3 gives the full variable domain: DSGVTQTPKHLITATGQRVTLRCSPRSGDLSVYWYQQSLDQGLQFLIQYYNGEERAKGNILERFSAQQFPDLHSELNLSSLELGDSALYFCASSPTSPSGANVLTFGAGSRLTVL.

The J gene is TRBJ2-1, the V gene TRBV19; a weak D match, TRBD1 (5 bases). Germline CDR1 LNHDA, CDR2 SQIVND (reference sequence). V was clipped by 4 bases and J by 8 bases, with 12 bases between them. This CDR3 is built from 13 residues. DNA for the CDR3: TGTGCCAGTAGTAACCTCGCAGGGCATGAGCAGTTCTTC. It is translated as CASSNLAGHEQFF.

The chain is built from TRBV25-1 and TRBJ2-7, with D unclear. V was clipped by 3 bases and J by 6 bases, with 15 bases between them. The CDR3 length is 14 residues. From germline, CDR1 is MGHDK and CDR2 SYGVNS. The CDR3, as DNA: TGTGCCAGCAGTGATTATGGGGATTCGGCCGAGCAGTACTTC. Protein sequence: CASSDYGDSAEQYF.

The gene calls are TRBV19 and TRBJ2-7; 8 bases agree with TRBD2. V dropped 4 bases and J dropped 0; count of bases not matched to a gene: 5. This CDR3 is 15 amino acids long. CDR1 LNHDA and CDR2 SQIVND come from the germline V gene (reference sequence). Here the CDR3 DNA reads TGTGCCAGTAGTACTATAGCGGGGAGCTCCTACGAGCAGTACTTC. It yields the protein CASSTIAGSSYEQYF.

This rearrangement joins TRBV9 to TRBJ2-5; no clear D gene. This CDR3 comprises 13 residues. Germline CDR1 SGDLS, CDR2 YYNGEE. Trimming removed 2 bases at V and 5 bases at J, with 10 bases between. CDR3 sequence: CASSVHPSETQYF. The CDR3 coding sequence is TGTGCCAGCAGCGTCCACCCCTCGGAGACCCAGTACTTC.

The sample holds one count of this clone. The rearrangement links TRBV5-1 to TRBJ2-3; no clear D. V lost 0 bases, J lost 1 base, and 9 bases lay in between. The V gene's germline CDR1 is SGHRS and CDR2 YFSETQ. The CDR3 runs 15 residues. The chain's CDR3 is CASSLVAPGTDTQYF. In DNA, the CDR3 is TGCGCCAGCAGCTTGGTTGCACCCGGCACAGATACGCAGTATTTT.

The table lists this clone with a few counts. The DNA of the CDR3 is TGTGCCAGCTCGCCGATGACAGGGGATTCACCCCTCCACTTT. Translation: CASSPMTGDSPLHF. The chain uses TRBV18 and TRBJ1-6, with 8 bases fitting TRBD1. J lost 8 bases, V lost 6 bases, and 6 bases had no gene match. CDR1 KGHSH and CDR2 LQKENI come from the germline V gene. This CDR3 has 14 amino acids.

V usage is TRBV6-6 and J usage is TRBJ1-1, with D tentatively TRBD1 (6 bases). Looked up from germline, CDR1 is MNHNY and CDR2 is SVGAGI (reference sequence). Trimming left V 2 bases short and J 6 bases short, with 19 bases between. This CDR3 spans 16 amino acids. CDR3 nucleotide sequence: TGTGCCAGCAGTTACCCCCATGGGGGGGGCGACGCTGAAGCTTTCTTT. Translation gives CASSYPHGGGDAEAFF.

V and J are TRBV6-5 and TRBJ2-6, with D tentatively TRBD2 (6 bases). The length of the CDR3 is 14 residues. Germline V gene data show CDR1 as MNHEY and CDR2 as SVGAGI. Trimming left V 5 bases short and J 4 bases short, with 9 bases between. The CDR3 reads CASSRGLGANVLTF. CDR3 nucleotide sequence: TGTGCCAGCAGTCGGGGGTTGGGGGCCAACGTCCTGACTTTC.

This sequence joins TRBV4-3 and TRBJ2-7; a weak D match, TRBD1 (6 bases). In germline, CDR1 is LGHNA, CDR2 YSLEER. The V end was cut by 0 bases, the J end by 3 bases, with 12 bases between. This CDR3 spans 15 amino acids. As DNA, the CDR3 is TGCGCCAGCAGCCAAGATCTGGGACAATTCTACGAGCAGTACTTC. It encodes CASSQDLGQFYEQYF.

The rearrangement joins TRBV5-6 to TRBJ2-2; 8 positions match TRBD2. The CDR3 extends over 17 amino acids. The V gene's germline CDR1 is SGHDT and CDR2 YYEEEE. J gave up 4 bases and V 0 bases, and 8 bases lay outside the gene matches. The CDR3 region has the DNA TGTGCCAGCAGCTTGGAAACGGGGGGGCGAGGCACCGGGGAGCTGTTTTTT. As protein: CASSLETGGRGTGELFF.

The rearrangement joins TRBV6-5 to TRBJ2-1; 10 bases map to TRBD1. The junction had 12 bases not matched to a gene; V was cut back by 7 bases and J by 9 bases. The germline V gene has CDR1 MNHEY and CDR2 SVGAGI. The CDR3 covers 15 residues. The CDR3 is CASKATGGEGGEQFF. DNA for the CDR3: TGTGCCAGCAAGGCGACAGGGGGCGAGGGCGGTGAGCAGTTCTTC.

The chain has TRBV6-4 and TRBJ2-7; D may be TRBD1 (5 bases). V shed 11 bases and J shed 2 bases, with 16 bases lying between them. In germline, CDR1 is MRHNA, CDR2 SNTAGT. The CDR3 contains 13 residues. CDR3 amino acids: CAPDPAGPYEQYF. The CDR3 DNA is TGTGCCCCCGACCCAGCAGGGCCCTACGAGCAGTACTTC.

This rearrangement joins TRBV6-6 to TRBJ2-7; D tentatively fits TRBD1 or TRBD2 (5 bases each). The germline V gene encodes CDR1 MNHNY and CDR2 SVGAGI (reference sequence). CDR3 length equals 14 residues. Trimming took off 3 bases at V and 2 bases at J, with 11 bases between the two ends. The CDR3 sequence: CASSYRGAAYEQYF. The CDR3 DNA reads TGTGCCAGCAGTTATAGAGGGGCCGCCTACGAGCAGTACTTC.

With respect to this clone: A much larger clone differs by one base, so this may be a read error. The J gene is TRBJ1-5, the V gene TRBV5-6; D unresolved. V lost 0 bases and J 0 bases, leaving 1 base between the germline ends. This CDR3 region has 13 residues. Germline CDR1 and CDR2: SGHDT and YYEEEE. The CDR3 DNA sequence: TGTGCCAGCAGCTTGGATAGCAATCAGCCCCAGCATTTT. Protein sequence: CASSLDSNQPQHF.

The V call is TRBV7-2, the J call TRBJ2-7, with 10 nucleotides matching TRBD1. J gave up 4 bases and V 5 bases, and 11 bases lay outside the gene matches. The germline CDR1 and CDR2 sequences are SGHTA and FQGNSA. The CDR3 loop spans 16 amino acids. The CDR3: CASSPVGRTGGYEQYF. The CDR3, as DNA: TGTGCCAGCAGCCCGGTGGGGAGGACAGGGGGGTACGAGCAGTACTTC.

The V and J genes are TRBV19 and TRBJ1-5; maybe TRBD1 (5 bases). The V gene's germline CDR1 is LNHDA and CDR2 SQIVND (reference sequence). V dropped 3 bases and J dropped 3 bases, with 12 bases sitting between them. This CDR3 region has 15 residues. The CDR3 bases are TGTGCCAGTAGTATCGGGGCGGAGGTCAATCAGCCCCAGCATTTT. Translation: CASSIGAEVNQPQHF.

Of note for this clone: This CDR3 is also generated by other DNA sequences in the sample. The chain uses TRBV5-1 and TRBJ2-3, with 8 bases aligning to TRBD2. The trim removed 3 bases at V and 0 bases at J, leaving 3 bases unmatched. The germline V gene has CDR1 SGHRS and CDR2 YFSETQ. The CDR3 extends over 15 amino acids. The CDR3 coding sequence is TGCGCCAGCAGCTCCTTAGCGGGAAGCACAGATACGCAGTATTTT. This gives the protein CASSSLAGSTDTQYF.

This clone was detected once. V gene TRBV5-1 combines with J gene TRBJ2-2; TRBD2 matches at 9 bases. Germline-derived CDR1 and CDR2 are SGHRS and YFSETQ. V lost 1 base, J lost 9 bases, and 4 bases stayed unmatched. The CDR3 has 14 amino acids. The CDR3 reads CASSLSSGVRELFF. CDR3 sequence (DNA): TGCGCCAGCAGCTTGTCTAGCGGGGTGAGGGAGCTGTTTTTT.

Comments on this clone: The same CDR3 arises from other DNA sequences in this sample as well. The rearrangement uses TRBV19 and TRBJ1-5, with 9 bases lining up with TRBD1. V was clipped by 7 bases and J by 2 bases; unmatched bases: 6. Germline V gene sequence: CDR1 LNHDA, CDR2 SQIVND (reference sequence). This CDR3 is 15 amino acids long. Here the CDR3 DNA reads TGTGCCAGTACCCCGACAGGGGGTGGCAATCAGCCCCAGCATTTT. Amino acid sequence: CASTPTGGGNQPQHF.

The gene calls are TRBV9 and TRBJ2-7, with 8 bases identical to TRBD2. V shed 3 bases, J shed 2 bases, and the junction held 4 bases outside the gene matches. The length of the CDR3 is 14 residues. The germline CDR1 and CDR2 sequences are SGDLS and YYNGEE. Here the CDR3 reads CASSGRGGTYEQYF. The DNA of the CDR3 is TGTGCCAGCAGCGGTCGCGGGGGGACCTACGAGCAGTACTTC.

The CDR3: CASSAGGLNTEAFF. In nucleotides, the CDR3 is TGCGCCAGCAGCGCCGGCGGCCTGAACACTGAAGCTTTCTTT. V is TRBV5-1 and J is TRBJ1-1; D ambiguous. This CDR3 has 14 amino acids. V was trimmed by 4 bases and J by 0 bases, leaving 10 bases between them. CDR1 is SGHRS, CDR2 YFSETQ, per germline.